This T cell receptor (beta chain) was recorded in a study of blood T cell repertoires in COVID-19. Background on the study: Acute-phase and convalescent COVID-19 samples originated in the United States, Italy and Spain. Nucleic acid was either cDNA or gDNA, and it came from T cells, B-cell-depleted T cells, or PBMCs.

In the study's own analysis: Quantification of nucleated cells was approximated via reference gene primer amplification. Measured with immunoSEQ multiplex PCR; TCRdb has only the in-frame clones, and not every one. From that table come the V and J calls and clone size; the DNA was used to work out D and trimming. The data show 50,000 to 75,000 clones, more than 75% seen once. The TCR originated in a man in his fifties or sixties with acute or convalescent COVID-19. What was sequenced was peripheral blood.

CDR3 in amino acids: CASSPERAGTEAFF. DNA of the CDR3: TGTGCCAGCAGCCCGGAGAGGGCAGGCACTGAAGCTTTCTTT. The chain uses TRBV5-4 and TRBJ1-1, with no clear D. Trimming removed 4 bases from V and 4 bases from J, with 14 bases in between. CDR3 size: 14 residues. The germline V gene has CDR1 SGHNT and CDR2 YYREEE (reference sequence).